The 25 T cell receptor beta chains below all came from one sample that was sequenced in a study of tumor and adjacent non-tumor tissue in lung cancer. This sample's RNA came from whole unsorted tissue. TCRbeta libraries were built with three rounds of nested PCR, modified from ARM-PCR. Via MiXCR, TCRdb re-called the multiplex PCR reads, giving one row per CDR3 protein. This sample carries around 210,000 distinct CDR3 sequences, 71% of them seen once, and the ten largest clones take 25%. Sequencing was performed on lung tumor tissue. The receptors originated from a man in his sixties with non-small cell lung cancer.

A remark on this clonotype: Because the CDR3 is missing its conserved closing phenylalanine or tryptophan, this is likely a read error. The chain joins TRBV6-5 to TRBJ1-1; 7 bases are a match to TRBD1. V dropped 4 bases and J dropped 8; count of bases not matched to a gene: 13. The germline V gene encodes CDR1 MNHEY and CDR2 SVGAGI. This CDR3 comprises 15 residues. The CDR3: CASSSLQGVDLEAFL. Here the CDR3 DNA reads TGTGCCAGCAGTTCCCTTCAGGGGGTGGATCTGGAAGCTTTCTTA.

A note on this clonotype: The germline gene is not matched at one end of the junction; a read error may be the cause. The chain links TRBV20-1 to TRBJ2-2; TRBD1 or TRBD2 may be the D gene (5 bases each). The V gene's germline CDR1 is DFQATT and CDR2 SNEGSKA (reference sequence). The CDR3 spans 16 residues. CDR3 in amino acids: CSVWRSGGSVTGELFF. In DNA form, the CDR3 reads TGCAGTGTTTGGAGGAGTGGGGGTTCGGTGACCGGGGAGTTGTTTTTT.

Of note for this clonotype: Since the CDR3 does not end with the conserved phenylalanine or tryptophan, this likely comes from a read error. The J gene is TRBJ1-2, the V gene TRBV11-1, with no clear D. Germline assignment: CDR1 SGHAT and CDR2 FQDESV (reference sequence). This CDR3 is 13 amino acids long. CDR3 loop: CASSFGGNCGYTL. CDR3 bases: TGTGCCAGCAGCTTCGGAGGGAACTGTGGCTACACCTTA.

A word on this clonotype: At one boundary the junction diverges from the germline segment, which might be a read error. The chain links TRBV4-2 to TRBJ1-4; no definite D call. The CDR3 is made up of 18 amino acids. Germline CDR1 is LGHNA and CDR2 is YNFKEQ. CDR3 loop: CANSQDGSSQTTNEKLFF. The DNA for the CDR3 is TGTGCCAACAGCCAAGACGGTTCGTCACAGACAACTAATGAAAAACTGTTTTTT.

The rearrangement links TRBV10-1 to TRBJ2-7, with 10 bases fitting TRBD2. CDR3 length: 14 residues. In germline, CDR1 is WNHNN, CDR2 SYGVQD (reference sequence). V trimming: 3 bases; J trimming: 6 bases; junction bases outside the gene matches: 5. The CDR3 here is CASSDASGSGEQYF. In DNA, the CDR3 is TGCGCCAGCAGTGATGCTAGCGGGAGTGGCGAGCAGTACTTC.

The V and J genes are TRBV20-1 and TRBJ2-7, with 8 bases that match TRBD2. J gave up 5 bases and V 6 bases, and 12 bases lay outside the gene matches. Germline lookup yields CDR1 DFQATT and CDR2 SNEGSKA (reference sequence). This CDR3 contains 14 residues. The CDR3 DNA is TGCAGTGCCTTCCGGGGGGGCGGTACCCACGAGCAGTACTTC. The encoded protein is CSAFRGGGTHEQYF.

On this clonotype: Relative to the germline gene, one junction end is altered; a read error may explain this. The rearrangement uses TRBV10-2 and TRBJ1-4, with D unresolved. The germline CDR1 and CDR2 sequences are WSHSY and SAAADI. This CDR3 is built from 13 residues. CDR3 sequence: CANSVPGNEKLFF. For the CDR3, the DNA is TGCGCCAACAGTGTACCGGGGAATGAAAAACTGTTTTTT.

The genes are TRBV5-1 and TRBJ2-7, with D unresolved. The length of the CDR3 is 11 residues. V gave up 0 bases and J gave up 5 bases, with 3 bases separating them. The germline V gene has CDR1 SGHRS and CDR2 YFSETQ. Here the CDR3 reads CASSLANEQYF. In DNA form, the CDR3 reads TGCGCCAGCAGCTTGGCGAACGAGCAGTACTTC.

With respect to this clonotype: A clone one base away is much larger, so this may be a read error. The V and J genes are TRBV6-5 and TRBJ1-5; no clear D. V lost 5 bases and J lost 2, with 13 bases in between. Germline lookup yields CDR1 MNHEY and CDR2 SVGAGI. There are 15 residues in the CDR3. CDR3 sequence reads: CASSLSGIGNQPQHF. Here the CDR3 DNA reads TGTGCCAGCAGTCTGAGCGGGATCGGCAATCAGCCCCAGCATTTT.

For this clonotype: A much larger clone is a single base away; this may be a read error. The rearrangement uses TRBV29-1 and TRBJ2-5, with 9 bases aligning to TRBD1. The CDR3 runs to 15 residues. Germline CDR1 and CDR2: SQVTM and ANQGSEA. The CDR3 spells CRVVYWTGVRETQYF. The CDR3 coding sequence is TGCAGAGTTGTTTATTGGACAGGGGTGAGAGAGACCCAGTACTTC.

V is TRBV11-2 and J is TRBJ2-1, with TRBD2 identical over 8 bases. V lost 4 bases and J lost 8; bases outside the gene matches: 4. The CDR3 is made up of 13 amino acids. Germline V gene sequence: CDR1 SGHAT, CDR2 FQNNGV. CDR3 protein: CASSSGLADEQFF. The CDR3, as DNA: TGTGCCAGCAGCTCTGGACTAGCCGATGAGCAGTTCTTC.

This clonotype was counted a few times. This chain uses TRBV5-6 with TRBJ2-5; either TRBD1 or TRBD2 may fit D (5 bases each). Germline lookup yields CDR1 SGHDT and CDR2 YYEEEE. CDR3 size: 18 residues. V was pared by 0 bases and J by 2 bases, with 20 bases between. The CDR3 coding sequence is TGTGCCAGCAGCTTGGGGGTGAGGACGGGGCGGGTTCAAGAGACCCAGTACTTC. Translation: CASSLGVRTGRVQETQYF.

This clonotype turned up a few times. This chain uses TRBV5-6 with TRBJ1-1; D might be TRBD1 (6 bases). The germline V gene has CDR1 SGHDT and CDR2 YYEEEE. CDR3 length equals 15 residues. Between the trimmed V and J ends, which lost 0 bases and 5 bases, there was a span of 14 bases. The CDR3, as DNA: TGTGCCAGCAGCTTGGGACATCTTAGGGGGACTGAAGCTTTCTTT. Its protein product is CASSLGHLRGTEAFF. The variable domain in full, completed from reference TRBV5-6 and TRBJ1-1, reads DAGVTQSPTHLIKTRGQQVTLRCSPKSGHDTVSWYQQALGQGPQFIFQYYEEEERQRGNFPDRFSGHQFPNYSSELNVNALLLGDSALYLCASSLGHLRGTEAFFGQGTRLTVV.

The chain couples TRBV5-1 to TRBJ1-5; D remains unclear. The CDR3 is made up of 15 amino acids. V was cut by 4 bases and J by 3 bases, with 14 bases left in between. Looked up from germline, CDR1 is SGHRS and CDR2 is YFSETQ. CDR3 sequence (DNA): TGCGCCAGCAGCACCGACGGGCAGGCCAATCAGCCCCAGCATTTT. Translation gives CASSTDGQANQPQHF.

Points on this clonotype: At one of its ends the junction is not consistent with the germline gene, which may arise from a read error. The chain uses TRBV20-1 and TRBJ2-2, with a weak D call TRBD2 (6 bases). Germline V CDR1 and CDR2: DFQATT, SNEGSKA (reference sequence). This CDR3 contains 14 residues. The CDR3 protein is CSAPGTSFTRELFF. The CDR3 region has the DNA TGCAGTGCCCCCGGGACCAGCTTCACCCGGGAGTTGTTTTTT.

As to this clonotype: Since no conserved phenylalanine or tryptophan closes the CDR3, a read error is the likely cause. V gene TRBV11-2 combines with J gene TRBJ2-7, with 13 positions matching TRBD2. The CDR3 totals 17 residues. The germline V gene has CDR1 SGHAT and CDR2 FQNNGV. CDR3 sequence: CVSSSMGLAGWGYEQYL. The CDR3 nucleotides read TGTGTCAGCAGCTCCATGGGACTAGCGGGGTGGGGCTACGAGCAGTACTTA.

V gene TRBV29-1 combines with J gene TRBJ2-7, with unresolved D. The ends were cut back, 4 bases at V and 3 bases at J, with 4 bases in the middle. This CDR3 has 10 residues. Germline V CDR1 and CDR2: SQVTM, ANQGSEA. In DNA, the CDR3 is TGCAGCGTTGCGGGCTACGAGCAGTACGTC. This codes for CSVAGYEQYV.

The V and J genes are TRBV6-1 and TRBJ1-5; D call uncertain. V shed 7 bases and J shed 7 bases, with 17 bases lying between them. CDR3 length: 14 amino acids. Per the germline V gene, CDR1 is MNHNS and CDR2 is SASEGT. The chain's CDR3 is CASNEDGWNQPQHF. In DNA form, the CDR3 reads TGTGCCAGCAATGAGGACGGATGGAACCAGCCCCAGCATTTT.

The rearrangement joins TRBV18 to TRBJ2-7; D unresolved. The CDR3 totals 14 residues. The V gene lost 0 bases and the J gene lost 2 bases, with 8 bases spanning the gap. The germline V gene encodes CDR1 KGHSH and CDR2 LQKENI. The CDR3 nucleotides read TGTGCCAGCTCACCACCCGCAGGCACCTACGAGCAGTACTTC. Protein sequence: CASSPPAGTYEQYF.

This chain connects TRBV29-1 to TRBJ2-5, with D perhaps TRBD1 (6 bases). The CDR3 totals 13 residues. Germline lookup yields CDR1 SQVTM and CDR2 ANQGSEA. V was pared by 0 bases and J by 5 bases, with 10 bases between. CDR3 region: CSVEEGAVETQYF. In DNA, the CDR3 is TGCAGCGTTGAAGAGGGGGCCGTGGAGACCCAGTACTTC.

As regards this clonotype: A much more abundant neighbour one base away suggests this may be a read error. The chain uses TRBV20-1 and TRBJ2-3; 9 nucleotides match TRBD2. The CDR3 consists of 13 residues. Germline V lookup: CDR1 DFQATT, CDR2 SNEGSKA (reference sequence). Trimming removed 5 bases from V and 2 bases from J; junction bases left unmatched: 2. The CDR3 region is CSAASGNTDTQYF. The CDR3, as DNA: TGCAGTGCTGCTAGCGGGAACACAGATACGCAGTATTTT.

This clonotype was detected ten times or more. The rearrangement joins TRBV12-3 or TRBV12-4 to TRBJ1-1; the D gene is possibly TRBD1 (6 bases). Trimming took off 4 bases at V and 6 bases at J, with 15 bases between the two ends. This CDR3 contains 14 residues. This CDR3 reads CASSYHRDSAEAFF. CDR3 nucleotides: TGTGCCAGCAGTTACCACAGGGATTCCGCTGAAGCTTTCTTT.

In the case of this clonotype: One base away lies a much larger clone, so this may be a sequencing read error. The chain carries TRBV4-1 and TRBJ1-5; D is possibly TRBD1 (5 bases). The germline V gene encodes CDR1 MGHRA and CDR2 YSYEKL. This CDR3 contains 15 residues. V lost 0 bases and J 7 bases, leaving 13 bases between the germline ends. The CDR3 loop is CASSQEGGNKQPQHF. As DNA, the CDR3 is TGCGCCAGCAGCCAAGAGGGGGGGAATAAACAGCCCCAGCATTTT.

To note about this clonotype: A much larger clonotype is one base distant, so this may be a read error. The CDR3 loop is CANSQEGAGGKETQYF. CDR3 sequence (DNA): TGCGCCAACAGCCAAGAGGGAGCGGGGGGTAAAGAGACCCAGTACTTC. The rearrangement uses TRBV4-3 and TRBJ2-5; 9 bases are a match to TRBD2. The CDR3 spans 16 residues. Germline V gene data show CDR1 as LGHNA and CDR2 as YSLEER.

The chain links TRBV10-3 to TRBJ2-3, with 10 bases lining up with TRBD1. Germline CDR1 and CDR2: ENHRY and SYGVKD. Trimming cost V 11 bases and J 1 base; bases outside gene matches: 6. This CDR3 is 14 amino acids long. CDR3 bases: TGTGCCTTCACAGGGACAGGGGGCACAGATACGCAGTATTTT. This sequence encodes CAFTGTGGTDTQYF.